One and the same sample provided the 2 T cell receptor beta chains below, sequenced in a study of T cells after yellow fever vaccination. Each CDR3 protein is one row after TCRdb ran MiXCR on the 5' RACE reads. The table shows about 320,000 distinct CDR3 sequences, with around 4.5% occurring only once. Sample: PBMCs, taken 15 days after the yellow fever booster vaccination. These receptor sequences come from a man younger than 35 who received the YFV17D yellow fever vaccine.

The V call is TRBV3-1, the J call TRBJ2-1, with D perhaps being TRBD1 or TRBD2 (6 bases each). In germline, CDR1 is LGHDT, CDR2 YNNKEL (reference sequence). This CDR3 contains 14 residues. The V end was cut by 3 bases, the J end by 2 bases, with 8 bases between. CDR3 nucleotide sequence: TGTGCCAGCAGCCAGGAGGGGGCCTACAATGAGCAGTTCTTC. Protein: CASSQEGAYNEQFF.

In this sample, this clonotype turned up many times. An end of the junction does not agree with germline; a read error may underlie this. The DNA of the CDR3 is TGTGCCAGCAGTCCGTATGAGAGTAATCAAAAACTGTTTTTT. Encoded protein: CASSPYESNQKLFF. The chain couples TRBV6-5 to TRBJ1-4; the D is unclear. This CDR3 comprises 14 residues. Germline lookup yields CDR1 MNHEY and CDR2 SVGAGI.